The 29 T cell receptor beta chains in this list originate from one sample, sequenced in a study of response to subunit inactivated influenza vaccine. TCRdb itself ran the RT-PCR reads through MiXCR, one entry per CDR3 protein. Of more than 450,000 distinct CDR3 sequences listed, roughly 10% were seen once; the top ten hold roughly a tenth. The source material was PBMCs from blood, sampled on the day of vaccination. All receptors come from a man between 50 and 59 years old who received an inactivated influenza vaccine.

This clonotype was counted a few times. This rearrangement joins TRBV11-2 to TRBJ2-7; TRBD1 is a possible D gene (6 bases). CDR1 SGHAT and CDR2 FQNNGV come from the germline V gene. The V end was cut by 3 bases, the J end by 0 bases, with 15 bases between. The CDR3 has 16 residues. Written as DNA, the CDR3 is TGTGCCAGCAGCTTGACCGGACAGCTAAGCTCCTACGAGCAGTACTTC. It codes for CASSLTGQLSSYEQYF.

In this sample, this clonotype turned up many times. Mismatch with germline at one junction end may stem from a read error. This rearrangement joins TRBV5-1 to TRBJ2-5; 10 bases are a match to TRBD1. The CDR3 loop spans 15 amino acids. CDR1 SGHRS and CDR2 YFSETQ come from the germline V gene. CDR3 coding DNA: TGTGCCAGCAGCTTAGCCGGGACAGGGGAAGAGACCCAGTACTTC. Amino acid sequence: CASSLAGTGEETQYF.

The chain is built from TRBV6-6 and TRBJ2-7; TRBD1 or TRBD2 may be the D gene (5 bases each). V lost 3 bases, J lost 5 bases, and 11 bases lay in between. CDR1 MNHNY and CDR2 SVGAGI come from the germline V gene (reference sequence). The CDR3 loop spans 13 amino acids. DNA for the CDR3: TGTGCCAGCAGTTATGGGGGTCTCAACGAGCAGTACTTC. Its protein is CASSYGGLNEQYF.

This clonotype has a count of ten or more. The chain is built from TRBV12-3 or TRBV12-4 and TRBJ2-1; the match to TRBD2 covers 10 bases. CDR3 length: 16 residues. The J segment lost 2 bases and the V segment lost 4 bases, leaving 5 bases of the junction unmatched. DNA of the CDR3: TGTGCCAGCAGTTCTTTCAGCGGGAGGGCCTACAATGAGCAGTTCTTC. Translation gives CASSSFSGRAYNEQFF.

This clonotype was picked up a small number of times. This chain links TRBV27 with TRBJ2-1; 16 bases line up with TRBD2. This CDR3 spans 17 amino acids. Germline V gene lookup returns CDR1 MNHEY and CDR2 SMNVEV (reference sequence). Unmatched junction bases numbered 3, after V lost 7 bases and J lost 0 bases. This CDR3 reads CASKGLAGGRSYNEQFF. CDR3 bases: TGTGCCAGCAAGGGACTAGCGGGAGGGCGCTCCTACAATGAGCAGTTCTTC.

This clonotype has only a few counts. The rearrangement links TRBV5-5 to TRBJ1-2, with unresolved D. V was trimmed by 3 bases and J by 3 bases, leaving 18 bases between them. Germline V gene data show CDR1 as SGHKS and CDR2 as YYEKEE (reference sequence). CDR3 size: 16 residues. The CDR3 spells CASSSGSLGYDYGYTF. For the CDR3, the DNA is TGTGCCAGCAGCTCCGGGAGCCTTGGATATGACTATGGCTACACCTTC.

The chain recombines TRBV7-8 with TRBJ2-7; 7 positions match TRBD2. The germline CDR1 and CDR2 sequences are SGHVS and FQNEAQ. The junction had 12 bases not matched to a gene; V was cut back by 0 bases and J by 7 bases. The CDR3 totals 16 residues. Here the CDR3 reads CASSLARENPTGEQYF. Written as DNA, the CDR3 is TGTGCCAGCAGCTTAGCGCGGGAGAACCCTACGGGTGAGCAGTACTTC.

This clonotype was recorded many times. The V gene is TRBV6-2 or TRBV6-3, the J gene TRBJ1-2, with a tentative D call TRBD1 (5 bases). Germline V gene sequence: CDR1 MNHEY, CDR2 SVGEGT. The CDR3 runs 15 residues. V was clipped by 6 bases and J by 7 bases, with 21 bases between them. The CDR3 spells CASRFFEIQETGYTF. For the CDR3, the DNA is TGTGCCAGCAGATTTTTTGAAATACAGGAGACTGGCTACACCTTC.

The sample holds many counts of this clonotype. The gene calls are TRBV6-2 or TRBV6-3 and TRBJ2-2; no clear D. Germline CDR1 is MNHEY and CDR2 is SVGEGT. CDR3 size: 14 residues. V lost 2 bases and J lost 7, with 11 bases in between. The chain's CDR3 is CASSYTGWSGELFF. CDR3 in DNA: TGTGCCAGCAGTTACACCGGTTGGAGCGGGGAGCTGTTTTTT.

V is TRBV2 and J is TRBJ2-7; 10 bases align to TRBD2. Germline trimming cut 4 bases from V and 3 bases from J; bases unmatched to any gene: 6. Germline-derived CDR1 and CDR2 are SNHLY and FYNNEI. The CDR3 is 15 amino acids. The CDR3 here is CASSARSGGGYEQYF. In nucleotides, the CDR3 is TGTGCCAGCAGTGCCCGCAGCGGGGGGGGCTACGAGCAGTACTTC.

This clonotype occurred a few times. The chain has TRBV5-1 and TRBJ2-1; D is undetermined. CDR1 is SGHRS and CDR2 is YFSETQ in the germline V gene. The CDR3 length is 15 residues. The V end was cut by 7 bases, the J end by 0 bases, with 14 bases between. The DNA of the CDR3 is TGCGCCAGCGCGGTGGGTACGAGCTCCTACAATGAGCAGTTCTTC. Protein sequence: CASAVGTSSYNEQFF. Together with reference TRBV5-1 and TRBJ2-1, the CDR3 gives the full variable domain: KAGVTQTPRYLIKTRGQQVTLSCSPISGHRSVSWYQQTPGQGLQFLFEYFSETQRNKGNFPGRFSGRQFSNSRSEMNVSTLELGDSALYLCASAVGTSSYNEQFFGPGTRLTVL.

This clonotype has a handful of counts. J is TRBJ1-1 and V is TRBV6-1; the D gene is possibly TRBD1 (6 bases). Deletions cut 10 bases from V and 1 base from J, with 16 bases between. The CDR3 runs to 14 residues. Germline loops: CDR1 MNHNS, CDR2 SASEGT. Here the CDR3 DNA reads TGTGCCACCCGGCTTCAGGGGAGGAACACTGAAGCTTTCTTT. Its protein product is CATRLQGRNTEAFF.

V gene TRBV5-1 combines with J gene TRBJ1-2, with D perhaps TRBD1 (5 bases). Germline loops: CDR1 SGHRS, CDR2 YFSETQ. The CDR3 length is 13 residues. The V gene lost 1 base and the J gene lost 8 bases, with 12 bases spanning the gap. In DNA form, the CDR3 reads TGCGCCAGCAGCTTGACACTTGGGGGAGGCTACACCTTC. This gives the protein CASSLTLGGGYTF.

This chain links TRBV3-1 with TRBJ2-7; 7 bases line up with TRBD2. V shed 1 base and J 7 bases; nucleotides not matched to a gene: 10. There are 15 residues in the CDR3. Germline CDR1 LGHDT, CDR2 YNNKEL (reference sequence). CDR3 DNA: TGTGCCAGCAGCCAAGGAATTGCGGGGGTAAATGAGCAGTACTTC. It encodes CASSQGIAGVNEQYF.

This clonotype was seen more than once but under ten times. The gene calls are TRBV24-1 and TRBJ2-1; D is uncertain. Trimming took 3 bases from V and 3 from J, leaving 8 bases between them. The CDR3 sequence is 14 residues long. From germline, CDR1 is KGHDR and CDR2 SFDVKD. Here the CDR3 DNA reads TGTGCCACCAGTGATGCTGGCGGCTACAATGAGCAGTTCTTC. Protein sequence: CATSDAGGYNEQFF.

There are a few counts of this clonotype. The DNA of the CDR3 is TGTGCCATCACACAGGGGGCGAAAATAAACACCGGGGAGCTGTTTTTT. Protein sequence: CAITQGAKINTGELFF. The V gene is TRBV10-3, the J gene TRBJ2-2, with 9 bases lining up with TRBD1. V shed 7 bases, J shed 2 bases, and the junction held 8 bases outside the gene matches. Germline V gives CDR1 ENHRY, CDR2 SYGVKD. This CDR3 has 16 residues.

The chain has TRBV7-8 and TRBJ2-1; D ambiguous. Germline V gene lookup returns CDR1 SGHVS and CDR2 FQNEAQ. This CDR3 is built from 13 residues. Trimming shortened V by 10 bases and J by 4 bases, and 14 bases separated the two germline ends. Written as DNA, the CDR3 is TGTGCCACCTCGGACCCCTTATACAATGAGCAGTTCTTC. The encoded protein is CATSDPLYNEQFF.

This clonotype has a count of ten or more. In DNA form, the CDR3 reads TGTGCCAGCAGTCCAACAGGGGTTGGGGCCAACGTCCTGACTTTC. Protein product: CASSPTGVGANVLTF. The chain carries TRBV27 and TRBJ2-6, with TRBD1 matching over 7 bases. Trimming took 5 bases from V and 3 from J; bases not matched to a gene: 4. The CDR3 contains 15 residues. Germline V gene lookup returns CDR1 MNHEY and CDR2 SMNVEV (reference sequence).

This clonotype appeared a few times. This rearrangement joins TRBV7-2 to TRBJ2-7, with TRBD2 matching over 12 bases. The V gene's germline CDR1 is SGHTA and CDR2 FQGNSA. With 4 bases clipped from V and 4 bases from J, the junction kept 8 bases outside the gene matches. The CDR3 runs to 16 residues. CDR3 sequence reads: CASSSYGTSGLYEQYF. The CDR3 DNA reads as TGTGCCAGCAGCTCCTACGGGACTAGCGGGCTTTACGAGCAGTACTTC.

The chain joins TRBV7-2 to TRBJ2-7, with D maybe TRBD1 (5 bases). CDR1 SGHTA and CDR2 FQGNSA come from the germline V gene. This CDR3 is built from 16 residues. Trimming cost V 4 bases and J 2 bases, with 18 bases left between them. CDR3 amino acids: CASSSAVQGPPYEQYF. The CDR3 bases are TGTGCCAGCAGCTCAGCCGTCCAGGGCCCCCCCTACGAGCAGTACTTC. Combining the CDR3 with reference TRBV7-2 and TRBJ2-7 gives the whole variable domain GAGVSQSPSNKVTEKGKDVELRCDPISGHTALYWYRQSLGQGLEFLIYFQGNSAPDKSGLPSDRFSAERTGGSVSTLTIQRTQQEDSAVYLCASSSAVQGPPYEQYFGPGTRLTVT.

V is TRBV9 and J is TRBJ2-2; D is unresolved. Germline V lookup: CDR1 SGDLS, CDR2 YYNGEE. V lost 4 bases, J lost 5 bases, and 9 bases lay in between. The CDR3 consists of 13 residues. CDR3 amino acids: CASSPPATGELFF. The DNA of the CDR3 is TGTGCCAGCAGCCCCCCCGCTACCGGGGAGCTGTTTTTT.

In this sample, this clonotype turned up many times. The CDR3 region is CASSYRLEAGNEQFF. The CDR3 DNA follows: TGTGCCAGCAGCTATCGACTAGAGGCTGGTAATGAGCAGTTCTTC. This rearrangement joins TRBV28 to TRBJ2-1; D possibly corresponds to TRBD2 (6 bases). Germline V gene lookup returns CDR1 MDHEN and CDR2 SYDVKM. The CDR3 has 15 residues. V dropped 6 bases and J dropped 7 bases, with 19 bases sitting between them.

This chain uses TRBV3-1 with TRBJ2-5; maybe TRBD2 (7 bases). Trimming cost V 2 bases and J 5 bases, with 15 bases left between them. Per the germline V gene, CDR1 is LGHDT and CDR2 is YNNKEL (reference sequence). The CDR3 sequence is 15 residues long. The CDR3 bases are TGTGCCAGCAGCCAAATGGCGGGGGCGAGGGAGACCCAGTACTTC. Translation: CASSQMAGARETQYF.

V usage is TRBV5-1 and J usage is TRBJ2-5, with TRBD1 identical over 8 bases. The germline V gene encodes CDR1 SGHRS and CDR2 YFSETQ. The CDR3 has 15 residues. Trimming at V came to 3 bases and at J to 5 bases, leaving 9 bases not matched to a gene. CDR3 nucleotides: TGCGCCAGCAGCTCCGGACAGGGAGTGATGGAGACCCAGTACTTC. Its translation: CASSSGQGVMETQYF.

Only a few counts were recorded for this clonotype. This chain uses TRBV5-1 with TRBJ2-2; D may be TRBD2 (5 bases). The germline CDR1 and CDR2 sequences are SGHRS and YFSETQ. The CDR3 contains 14 residues. The ends were cut back, 2 bases at V and 5 bases at J, with 10 bases in the middle. The CDR3 reads CASSFFGETGELFF. The DNA for the CDR3 is TGCGCCAGCAGCTTCTTTGGGGAGACCGGGGAGCTGTTTTTT.

This clonotype came up a few times. This chain joins TRBV20-1 and TRBJ2-2, with 7 bases aligning to TRBD2. Germline values: CDR1 DFQATT, CDR2 SNEGSKA (reference sequence). V trimming: 6 bases; J trimming: 8 bases; junction bases outside the gene matches: 12. The CDR3 consists of 14 residues. CDR3 coding DNA: TGCAGTGCCCTTCGCGGCGGGAGTCAAGGGGAGCTGTTTTTT. As protein: CSALRGGSQGELFF.

The rearrangement uses TRBV7-8 and TRBJ2-5; no clear D. The CDR3 covers 14 residues. Germline loops: CDR1 SGHVS, CDR2 FQNEAQ. The V gene lost 1 base and the J gene lost 4 bases, with 10 bases spanning the gap. CDR3 nucleotides: TGTGCCAGCAGCTTAGTTCCAGCTTCAGAGACCCAGTACTTC. Translating gives CASSLVPASETQYF.

This rearrangement joins TRBV15 to TRBJ2-1; D ambiguous. Germline V gene sequence: CDR1 LNHNV, CDR2 YYDKDF (reference sequence). Trimming shortened V by 5 bases and J by 4 bases, and 9 bases separated the two germline ends. This CDR3 has 13 residues. The CDR3 coding sequence is TGTGCCACCAGCCGGACCGTATACAATGAGCAGTTCTTC. Translation: CATSRTVYNEQFF.

This clonotype occurred a few times. V gene TRBV7-6 combines with J gene TRBJ2-7, with D tentatively TRBD1 (5 bases). The CDR3 is 13 residues long. The V gene's germline CDR1 is SGHVS and CDR2 FNYEAQ. Trimming stripped 1 base from V and 2 bases from J, with 6 bases between. This CDR3 reads CASSLETAYEQYF. CDR3 DNA sequence: TGTGCCAGCAGCTTAGAGACAGCCTACGAGCAGTACTTC. Full variable domain (rest looked up from reference TRBV7-6 and TRBJ2-7): GAGVSQSPRYKVTKRGQDVALRCDPISGHVSLYWYRQALGQGPEFLTYFNYEAQQDKSGLPNDRFSAERPEGSISTLTIQRTEQRDSAMYRCASSLETAYEQYFGPGTRLTVT.